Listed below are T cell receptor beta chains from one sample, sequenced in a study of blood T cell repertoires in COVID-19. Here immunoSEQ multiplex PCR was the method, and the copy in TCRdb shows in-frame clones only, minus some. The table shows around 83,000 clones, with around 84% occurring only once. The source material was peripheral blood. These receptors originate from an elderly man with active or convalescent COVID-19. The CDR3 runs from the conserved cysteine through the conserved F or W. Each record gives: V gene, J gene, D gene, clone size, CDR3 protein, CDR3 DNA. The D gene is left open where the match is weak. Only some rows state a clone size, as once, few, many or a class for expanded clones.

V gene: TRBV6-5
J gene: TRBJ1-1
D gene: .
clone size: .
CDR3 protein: CASSRRGDTEAFF
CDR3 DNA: TGTGCCAGCAGCAGGAGGGGCGACACTGAAGCTTTCTTT

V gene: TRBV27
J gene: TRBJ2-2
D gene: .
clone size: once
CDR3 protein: CASSLGRGNTGELFF
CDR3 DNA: TGTGCCAGCAGCTTGGGCAGGGGGAACACCGGGGAGCTGTTTTTT

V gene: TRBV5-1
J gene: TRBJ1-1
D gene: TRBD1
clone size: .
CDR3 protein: CASSPQGAYTEAFF
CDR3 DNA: TGCGCCAGCAGTCCTCAGGGGGCTTACACTGAAGCTTTCTTT

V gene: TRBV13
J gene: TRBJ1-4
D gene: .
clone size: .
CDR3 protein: CASSYRVENEKLFF
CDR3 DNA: TGTGCCAGCAGCTACAGGGTGGAAAATGAAAAACTGTTTTTT

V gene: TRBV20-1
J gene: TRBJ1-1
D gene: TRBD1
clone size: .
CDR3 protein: CSASTGGIRGTEAFF
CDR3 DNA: TGCAGTGCTAGTACAGGGGGCATTCGGGGGACTGAAGCTTTCTTT

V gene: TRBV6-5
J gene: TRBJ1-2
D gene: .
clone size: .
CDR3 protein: CASITGLANYGYTF
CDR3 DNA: TGTGCCAGCATTACAGGTTTAGCTAACTATGGCTACACCTTC

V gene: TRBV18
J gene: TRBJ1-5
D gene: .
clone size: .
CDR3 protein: CASSPMGAGNQPQHF
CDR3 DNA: TGTGCCAGCTCACCAATGGGGGCCGGCAATCAGCCCCAGCATTTT

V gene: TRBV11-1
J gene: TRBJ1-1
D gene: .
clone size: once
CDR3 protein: CASSADRLGSAFF
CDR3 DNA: TGTGCCAGCAGCGCTGACAGGCTTGGTTCGGCTTTCTTT

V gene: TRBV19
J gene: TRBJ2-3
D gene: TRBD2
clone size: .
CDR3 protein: CASSGARTSGRTDTQYF
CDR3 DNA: TGTGCCAGTAGTGGGGCGAGGACTAGCGGGAGGACAGATACGCAGTATTTT

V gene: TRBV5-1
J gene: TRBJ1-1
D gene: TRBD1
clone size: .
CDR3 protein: CASSPRDRGANTEAFF
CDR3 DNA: TGCGCCAGCAGCCCGCGGGACAGGGGGGCTAACACTGAAGCTTTCTTT

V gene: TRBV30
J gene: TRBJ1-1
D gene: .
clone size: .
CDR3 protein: CAWSVPAGRDTEAFF
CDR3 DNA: TGTGCCTGGAGTGTACCGGCAGGGAGGGACACTGAAGCTTTCTTT

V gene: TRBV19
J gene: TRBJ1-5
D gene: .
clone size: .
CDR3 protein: CASKRSRQNNQPQHF
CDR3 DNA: TGTGCCAGTAAGCGTTCGAGGCAGAACAATCAGCCCCAGCATTTT

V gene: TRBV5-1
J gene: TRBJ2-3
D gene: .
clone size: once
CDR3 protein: CASSLVWETVGGDTQYF
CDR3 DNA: TGCGCCAGCAGCTTGGTGTGGGAGACCGTCGGAGGGGATACGCAGTATTTT

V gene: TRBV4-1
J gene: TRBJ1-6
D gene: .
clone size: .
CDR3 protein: CASSKRDSPLHF
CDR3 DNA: TGCGCCAGCAGCAAGAGAGATTCACCCCTCCACTTT

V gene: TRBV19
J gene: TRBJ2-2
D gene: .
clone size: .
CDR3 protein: CASRAGGRNTGELFF
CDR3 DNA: TGTGCCAGTAGGGCGGGTGGGAGAAACACCGGGGAGCTGTTTTTT

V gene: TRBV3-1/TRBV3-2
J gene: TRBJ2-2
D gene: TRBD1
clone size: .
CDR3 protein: CASSQDTTGAGELFF
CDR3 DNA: TGTGCCAGCAGCCAAGATACGACAGGGGCCGGGGAGCTGTTTTTT

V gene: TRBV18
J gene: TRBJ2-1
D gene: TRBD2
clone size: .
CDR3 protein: CASSPPGLAAPVVF
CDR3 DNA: TGTGCCAGCTCACCACCGGGACTAGCGGCCCCGGTTGTCTTC

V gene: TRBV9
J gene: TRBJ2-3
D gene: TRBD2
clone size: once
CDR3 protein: CASSVDPSGVSYTQYF
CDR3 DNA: TGTGCCAGCAGCGTAGATCCTAGCGGGGTGTCTTATACGCAGTATTTT

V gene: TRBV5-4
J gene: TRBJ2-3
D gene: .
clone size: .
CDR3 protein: CASSLGDSDTQYF
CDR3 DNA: TGTGCCAGCAGCTTGGGTGACTCCGATACGCAGTATTTT

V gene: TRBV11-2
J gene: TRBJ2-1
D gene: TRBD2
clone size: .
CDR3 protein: CASSYLSGNNEQFF
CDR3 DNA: TGTGCCAGCAGCTACCTTAGCGGGAACAATGAGCAGTTCTTC

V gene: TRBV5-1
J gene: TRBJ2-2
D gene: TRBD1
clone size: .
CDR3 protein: CASSLDRGRFTGELFF
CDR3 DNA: TGCGCCAGCAGCCTTGACAGGGGGCGCTTCACCGGGGAGCTGTTTTTT

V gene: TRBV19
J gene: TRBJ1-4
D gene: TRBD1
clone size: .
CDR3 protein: CASRGQGNEKLFF
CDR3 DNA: TGTGCCAGTAGGGGACAGGGTAATGAAAAACTGTTTTTT